These T cell receptor beta chains were read from a single sample in a study of vaccination and CD4 T cells after COVID-19. Each CDR3 protein gets one entry after TCRdb re-called the PCR reads with MiXCR. Of 10,000 to 15,000 distinct CDR3 sequences in the sample, roughly 60% are singletons; the top ten hold approximately 12%. No antigen is known for these receptors. The specimen was CD4+ T cells from blood, cultured in vitro. The receptors shown here come from a human donor who had recovered from COVID-19. Both conserved end residues are trimmed from each CDR3.

TRBV28	TRBJ2-7	ASSLWRERTSGRMREQY
TRBV6-1	TRBJ2-1	ASGPLAGGSNEQF
TRBV30	TRBJ1-5	AWSAQGAKNQPQH
TRBV6-2/TRBV6-3	TRBJ2-3	ASSYSSGSLIDTQY
TRBV20-1	TRBJ2-5	SQTGTAETQY
TRBV6-1	TRBJ2-2	ASTRTAQGGEPF
TRBV6-1	TRBJ1-4	AMGQGGDNEKLF
TRBV12-3/TRBV12-4	TRBJ2-2	ASSLASLTGELF
TRBV10-1	TRBJ2-7	ASSERDSAYEQY
TRBV6-1	TRBJ2-5	ASRSPGLAGETQY
TRBV28	TRBJ2-2	ASSYPGLAVNTGELF
TRBV15	TRBJ2-2	ATSSRDRGTGELF
TRBV6-1	TRBJ2-3	ASSEAAGGPGDTQY
TRBV14	TRBJ2-1	ASGRTSGMSYNEQF
TRBV12-3/TRBV12-4	TRBJ1-1	ASSFGRNTEAF
TRBV19	TRBJ2-5	ASSIGGFTQETQY
TRBV5-1	TRBJ1-2	ASSLGDNFLKGYT
TRBV10-3	TRBJ2-5	AISQRGSSQETQY
TRBV20-1	TRBJ2-3	SARDLLGLAGVLDPDTQY
TRBV6-4	TRBJ1-6	ASSDRGNSPLH
TRBV20-1	TRBJ2-3	SASGRGPTDTQY
TRBV2	TRBJ1-2	ASILERGPYGYT
TRBV19	TRBJ1-5	ASSPTGGGQPQH
TRBV12-3/TRBV12-4	TRBJ1-3	ASSLGVYGNTIY
TRBV27	TRBJ2-3	ASSSDTDTQY
TRBV20-1	TRBJ1-4	SARGGLTNEKLF
TRBV6-5	TRBJ2-3	ASSSLPETDTQY
TRBV20-1	TRBJ1-2	SARDRIGVTGQGNINYGYT
TRBV7-9	TRBJ2-7	AISNHEGRSNYEQY
TRBV28	TRBJ2-3	ASSGLAGRSSTDTQY
TRBV20-1	TRBJ2-1	SARDLKGHLEQF
TRBV7-9	TRBJ1-1	ASSKDKTEAF
TRBV7-8	TRBJ2-1	ASSSMGRFNEQF
TRBV6-5	TRBJ2-1	ASSYLPRGDNEQF
TRBV2	TRBJ2-1	ASSDSPSSYNEQF
TRBV9	TRBJ1-6	ASSVEGAQNSPLH
TRBV19	TRBJ1-1	ASSIVRGNTEAF
TRBV27	TRBJ2-1	ASSSGLAGYLSWNEQF
TRBV21-1	TRBJ1-5	ASSKGGNQPQH
TRBV20-1	TRBJ1-2	SAGTGSAGYT
TRBV27	TRBJ1-1	ASSARRGRDTEAF
TRBV20-1	TRBJ2-1	SASLLGSYNEQF
TRBV7-8	TRBJ2-7	ASTPEVVLHYEQY
TRBV19	TRBJ2-7	ASSPRTSGSYEQY
TRBV19	TRBJ2-5	ASSSGTSGVWETQY
TRBV30	TRBJ1-1	AWSRQMNTEAF
TRBV7-2	TRBJ2-3	ASSLGGRADTQY
TRBV2	TRBJ2-7	ASSRRTGDYEQY
TRBV19	TRBJ1-5	ASRGGRTGDQPQH
TRBV18	TRBJ1-1	ASSPGDREAF
TRBV28	TRBJ1-4	AILPGQGAATGEKLF
TRBV23-1	TRBJ1-1	ASSQNRGVNTEAF
TRBV6-1	TRBJ1-1	ASSEGSFGGIGAF
TRBV20-1	TRBJ2-3	SALDTSAQRASTDTQY
TRBV18	TRBJ1-2	ASSPPPGQNYGYT
TRBV28	TRBJ2-1	ASSPHQRAGNEQF
TRBV20-1	TRBJ2-1	SARTGTSEYGVYNEQF
TRBV6-1	TRBJ1-2	ASSRTGGTGDTGYT
TRBV2	TRBJ1-6	ASRGQGLDSPLH
TRBV19	TRBJ1-5	ASSIQVHQPQH